This passage covers 9 T cell receptor beta chains from one sample sequenced in a study of T cell responses to AZD1222 COVID-19 vaccine. Some clones are missing from TCRdb's copy, which holds only in-frame ones; the method was immunoSEQ multiplex PCR. The sample includes some 130,000 clones, 80% to 90% of them seen just once. The source material was peripheral blood, sampled on day 0 of AZD1222 vaccination. The receptors derive from an adult in good health.

This chain uses TRBV4-1 with TRBJ2-1, with D unresolved. The CDR3 has 14 residues. The germline gives CDR1 MGHRA, CDR2 YSYEKL. The germline V and J ends were trimmed by 1 base and 8 bases, with 12 bases remaining between them. The CDR3 DNA sequence: TGCGCCAGCAGCCAAGGAAGGGTATTGGATGAGCAGTTCTTC. Protein sequence: CASSQGRVLDEQFF.

CDR3 loop: CSVGQGARTEAFF. The CDR3 nucleotides read TGCAGCGTGGGACAGGGGGCGAGGACTGAAGCTTTCTTT. The chain couples TRBV29-1 to TRBJ1-1; 12 bases align to TRBD1. The CDR3 runs to 13 residues. V shed 6 bases and J 5 bases; nucleotides not matched to a gene: 4. Germline V CDR1 and CDR2: SQVTM, ANQGSEA.

The chain carries TRBV29-1 and TRBJ1-3, with no clear D. The length of the CDR3 is 13 residues. Per germline, CDR1 SQVTM and CDR2 ANQGSEA. Trimming took 7 bases from V and 4 from J, leaving 14 bases between them. The chain's CDR3 is CSAALSVGNTIYF. In nucleotides, the CDR3 is TGCAGCGCCGCGTTGTCCGTCGGAAACACCATATATTTT.

The V call is TRBV5-6, the J call TRBJ1-2; a possible D gene is TRBD1 (6 bases). This CDR3 contains 15 residues. V was trimmed by 3 bases and J by 4 bases, leaving 16 bases between them. Germline assignment: CDR1 SGHDT and CDR2 YYEEEE. CDR3 nucleotide sequence: TGTGCCAGCAGCTCGGGCAGGGGCAAAGGCTATGGCTACACCTTC. The encoded protein is CASSSGRGKGYGYTF.

J is TRBJ2-2 and V is TRBV24-1; D possibly matches TRBD1 or TRBD2 (5 bases each). V gave up 6 bases and J gave up 8 bases, with 12 bases separating them. This CDR3 comprises 13 residues. The germline gives CDR1 KGHDR, CDR2 SFDVKD. DNA of the CDR3: TGTGCCACCAGTATTGGGACCCAAGGGGAGCTGTTTTTT. This codes for CATSIGTQGELFF.

This clone has only one observation. The genes are TRBV6-5 and TRBJ1-1; D gene ambiguous. V lost 2 bases to trimming and J lost 4 bases, with 14 bases between them. The CDR3 has 15 amino acids. Germline-derived CDR1 and CDR2 are MNHEY and SVGAGI. The CDR3: CASSYLGSSITEAFF. The DNA for the CDR3 is TGTGCCAGCAGTTACCTGGGCAGTTCTATCACTGAAGCTTTCTTT.

The chain links TRBV5-8 to TRBJ1-2, with no clear D. CDR1 and CDR2 from the germline V gene are SGHTS and YDEGEE. The CDR3 spans 13 residues. Trimming stripped 2 bases from V and 4 bases from J, with 9 bases between. CDR3 nucleotide sequence: TGTGCCAGCAGCTTTGCGACGACCTATGGCTACACCTTC. Its translation is CASSFATTYGYTF.

V usage is TRBV5-1 and J usage is TRBJ1-3; D uncertain. V was shortened by 2 bases and J by 0 bases, with 9 bases between the two germline ends. Per the germline V gene, CDR1 is SGHRS and CDR2 is YFSETQ. The length of the CDR3 is 15 residues. CDR3 sequence reads: CASSFDSDSGNTIYF. The CDR3 DNA sequence: TGCGCCAGCAGCTTTGATTCGGACTCTGGAAACACCATATATTTT.

The chain links TRBV27 to TRBJ1-2; TRBD1 aligns across 7 bases. Germline CDR1 reads MNHEY; CDR2 reads SMNVEV (reference sequence). Trimming at V came to 2 bases and at J to 8 bases, leaving 5 bases not matched to a gene. The CDR3 length is 13 residues. The CDR3 nucleotides are TGTGCCAGCAGTTTAACAGGGGCACGGGGCTACACCTTC. This gives the protein CASSLTGARGYTF.